This record covers a single T cell receptor beta chain. At one boundary the junction diverges from the germline segment, which might be a read error. CDR1 DFQATT and CDR2 SNEGSKA come from the germline V gene (reference sequence). The CDR3 totals 14 residues. Constant-region reverse primers amplified full-length variable regions, followed by semi-nested Nested Universal Primer A PCR. TCRdb re-derived calls from the 5' RACE reads in MiXCR, one entry per CDR3 protein. The sample includes tens of thousands of distinct CDR3 sequences, about 24% of them seen just once. This clonotype was obtained from a female donor with breast cancer. The rearrangement links TRBV20-1 to TRBJ1-1, with D possibly TRBD1 on 6 matching bases. Source material: tumor-infiltrating naive CD4+ T cells sorted from the breast tumor. Subset noted: naive CD4+ T cells, CD4+CD45RA+CD25-. The CDR3 DNA sequence: TGCAGTGCCTCAGTAGGGGGGCGGAACACTGAAGCTCTCTTT. Protein sequence: CSASVGGRNTEALF.